This T cell receptor (beta chain) was profiled in a study of T cells in Graves' hyperthyroidism and ophthalmopathy. Regions amplified from RNA transcripts were the TCR beta CDR3 regions. The study used the HTBI primer set for a first-round RT-PCR of the TCR CDR3. Using its own MiXCR run on the multiplex PCR reads, TCRdb lists one record per CDR3 protein. The sample has roughly 550,000 distinct CDR3 sequences, more than 15% seen once. Germline CDR1 and CDR2: LNHNV and YYDKDF (reference sequence). CDR3 size: 14 residues. Trimming pared 6 bases from V and 5 bases from J, leaving 16 bases between. This clonotype has ten or more counts.

The chain couples TRBV15 to TRBJ1-1; possibly TRBD1 for D (5 bases). The sequence was collected from a woman aged 25 to 39 with Graves' ophthalmopathy. The sample taken for sequencing was blood. The CDR3 sequence: CATRINNGGTEAFF. In DNA, the CDR3 is TGTGCCACCAGGATTAATAACGGGGGAACTGAAGCTTTCTTT. Full variable domain (rest looked up from reference TRBV15 and TRBJ1-1): DAMVIQNPRYQVTQFGKPVTLSCSQTLNHNVMYWYQQKSSQAPKLLFHYYDKDFNNEADTPDNFQSRRPNTSFCFLDIRSPGLGDTAMYLCATRINNGGTEAFFGQGTRLTVV.